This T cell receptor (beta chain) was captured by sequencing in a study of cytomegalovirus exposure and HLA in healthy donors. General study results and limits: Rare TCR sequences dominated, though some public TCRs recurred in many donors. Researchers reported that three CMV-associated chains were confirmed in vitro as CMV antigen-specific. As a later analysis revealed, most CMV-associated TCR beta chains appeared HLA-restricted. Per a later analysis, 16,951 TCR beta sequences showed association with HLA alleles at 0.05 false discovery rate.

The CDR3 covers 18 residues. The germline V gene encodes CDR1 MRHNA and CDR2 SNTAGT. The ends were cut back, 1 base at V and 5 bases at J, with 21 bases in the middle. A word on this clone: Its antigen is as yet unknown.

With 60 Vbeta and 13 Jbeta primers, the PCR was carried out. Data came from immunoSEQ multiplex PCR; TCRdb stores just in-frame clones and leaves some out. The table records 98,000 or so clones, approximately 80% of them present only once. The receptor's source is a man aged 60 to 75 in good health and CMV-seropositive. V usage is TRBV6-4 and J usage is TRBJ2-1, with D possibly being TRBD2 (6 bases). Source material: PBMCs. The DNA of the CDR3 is TGTGCCAGCAGTGACTTTCCGGCGGGGTCGGTGGGGCACAATGAGCAGTTCTTC. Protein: CASSDFPAGSVGHNEQFF.